This T cell receptor beta chain was sequenced in a study of shared clonotypes between healthy human individuals (dated by TCRdb to 2019 to 2021). For the wider study: The cohort included a few men and two women between 18 and 49 years of age. To estimate repertoire size and how much clonotype sharing occurs between individuals, the study deeply sequenced the blood TCR repertoires of roughly 5 healthy adults. Libraries were prepared and TCR repertoires were sequenced by different laboratories using diverse techniques, in order to increase sequencing depth and limit assay-specific biases. Between about 0.94 and 8.9 billion PBMCs per donor were obtained by leukapheresis.

This clone was seen a few times. This clone's antigen is unknown. Base qualities were left out, and no much larger clone turns up one base away. This sample includes further DNA sequences coding for the same CDR3. Using the deep immunoSEQ assay, multiplex PCR amplified TCR CDR3 regions from genomic DNA. Genomic DNA extracted from each cell subset was distributed evenly over all wells of several immunoSEQ 96-well plates, and each plate served as one replicate. For unsorted PBMC, each replicate PCR was loaded with approximately 0.3 ug genomic DNA, equivalent to tens of thousands of T cell genomes. Genomic DNA from unsorted PBMC was sequenced over ten immunoSEQ deep assay plates. Purified libraries were quantified with a Qubit 3.0 fluorometer, sized on a Bioanalyzer 2100, and re-quantified with the KAPA Library Quantification kit. Every immunoSEQ 96-well plate was sequenced on a separate single-read 150-cycle Illumina NextSeq 550 flow cell. The authors' analysis ran thus. The immunoSEQ output contained only junctional sequences without quality scores, so filtering could not match that applied to full-length reads. To assign V/J genes and CDR3, sequences were annotated using PyIR, a Python wrapper for IgBLAST v1.9, with IMGT germline references. Reads with weak V/J assignments (E-value above 1e-6), missing CDR3, stop codons, out-of-frame junctions, or ambiguous translated residues were removed. V3J clonotypes were defined as sequences sharing the same inferred V gene, J gene, and CDR3 amino acid sequence. To compute the percentage overlap between repertoires, the number of shared unique clonotypes was divided by the size of the smaller repertoire. RTK rarefaction, the Chao1 estimator, and Recon v2.1 estimates of unobserved clonotypes were used to assess repertoire richness. TCRdb's version of the immuneACCESS table is confined to in-frame rearrangements and falls short of the full clone set. An unresolved V gene accounts for under half of the shortfall where checked; the remainder is of unknown origin. The V and J calls and clone size come from that table; D and trimming were worked out from the DNA. Here the sample has about 480,000 clones; 70% to 80% occur a single time. 10% to 15% of the sample is held by the ten biggest clonotypes.

Counted from cysteine to phenylalanine, this CDR3 has 14 amino acids. CDR3 DNA only is kept here, 42 bases in frame from base 1. According to the germline V gene, CDR1 reads SGHTA and CDR2 reads FQGNSA. Trimming takes 2 bases from V and 3 bases from J, and the germline ends sit 9 bases apart. Overall results and qualifications from the work: Because the study included only a small number of donors, the genetic and exposure-history diversity represented was limited. Sampling was restricted to blood, and TCR repertoires in tissues likely differ from the TCR repertoires found in blood. Pairwise subsampling led to the expectation that sequencing depth would affect the degree of clonotype sharing among donors.

Healthy HIV-negative adults with no recently reported acute infections or vaccinations were included as donors. Every donor was a Caucasian adult residing in Nashville, Tennessee, USA. For unsorted samples, tens of millions of PBMCs were counted, and genomic DNA was extracted using the QIAamp DNA Blood Mini kit. After blood collection by leukapheresis, PBMCs were isolated using Ficoll-Histopaque density gradient centrifugation and then cryopreserved in the vapor phase of liquid nitrogen. The TCR sequence derives from a woman aged 40 to 50 in good health. Some clones in this sample may be carry-over from other donors' samples. The sample comprised PBMCs. The rearranged chain carries TRBV7-2 and TRBJ2-3; TRBD2 is a possible D gene, resting on 6 matching bases. The CDR3 sequence is CASSLSAGTDTQYF. The sequenced DNA is TGTGCCAGCAGCTTATCTGCGGGGACAGATACGCAGTATTTT.